These T cell receptor beta chains were read from a single sample in a study of T cell responses to AZD1222 COVID-19 vaccine. The repertoire was sequenced with immunoSEQ multiplex PCR; TCRdb's copy has only in-frame clones and lacks some. The sample yields about 84,000 clones, 80% to 90% seen once. The sample in question was peripheral blood, obtained 28 days after the second AZD1222 dose. The origin of the receptors is an adult who received the AZD1222 COVID-19 vaccine. Both conserved end residues are part of each CDR3. D genes are given only for firm matches. Clone size is shown for a subset of rows, as once, few, many or a class of expanded clone.

v_call	d_call	j_call	clone_size	cdr3_nt	cdr3_aa
TRBV5-5	NA	TRBJ2-7	NA	TGTGCCAGCAGCTTGATATGGGACGATGACCACGAGCAGTACTTC	CASSLIWDDDHEQYF
TRBV2	NA	TRBJ2-7	few	TGTGCCAGCACGAGGGACTCCTACGAGCAGTACTTC	CASTRDSYEQYF
TRBV4-1	NA	TRBJ1-1	NA	TGCGCCAGCAGCCAAGAGGGCAGGAACACTGAAGCTTTCTTT	CASSQEGRNTEAFF
TRBV7-6	NA	TRBJ1-1	NA	TGTGCCAGCAGCCTCGCTGGACCAGGTTACACTGAAGCTTTCTTT	CASSLAGPGYTEAFF
TRBV2	NA	TRBJ1-1	NA	TGTGCCAGCAGTTGGGGGACCTCCGGGGCTTTCTTT	CASSWGTSGAFF
TRBV18	NA	TRBJ2-7	NA	TGTGCCAGCTCACCGGTTGGAGGGGCCAGCTACGAGCAGTACTTC	CASSPVGGASYEQYF
TRBV6-5	NA	TRBJ2-7	NA	TGTGCCAGCCGGGGGCAGGCTAGTTTAAACTACGAGCAGTACTTC	CASRGQASLNYEQYF
TRBV5-5	NA	TRBJ2-2	NA	TGTGCCAGCAGCTTGTTTACCGCGAACACCGGGGAGCTGTTTTTT	CASSLFTANTGELFF
TRBV3-1/TRBV3-2	NA	TRBJ1-2	NA	TGTGCCAGCAGCCAAGATCTTAACAGTCGCTATGGCTACACCTTC	CASSQDLNSRYGYTF
TRBV18	TRBD2	TRBJ2-1	few	TGTGCCAGCTCACCACTGGCGGGGGGGCTAGAAGATGAGCAGTTCTTC	CASSPLAGGLEDEQFF
TRBV5-1	TRBD1	TRBJ2-1	NA	TGCGCCAGCAGCCCCGGGACAGTCTACAATGAGCAGTTCTTC	CASSPGTVYNEQFF
TRBV5-5	NA	TRBJ1-5	few	TGTGCCAGCAGCAGGACAGACAATCAGCCCCAGCATTTT	CASSRTDNQPQHF
TRBV27	NA	TRBJ1-1	few	TGTGCCAGCAGTTTGGTGAAGAGGGGCCCGAACACTGAAGCTTTCTTT	CASSLVKRGPNTEAFF
TRBV12-3/TRBV12-4	NA	TRBJ1-2	NA	TGTGCCAGCAGAACGACGGTAAACTATGGCTACACCTTC	CASRTTVNYGYTF
TRBV7-3	TRBD2	TRBJ2-3	NA	TGTGCCAGCAGCTTCCGGGGGGGCACAGATACGCAGTATTTT	CASSFRGGTDTQYF
TRBV10-2	NA	TRBJ1-4	NA	TGCGCCAGCAGTGAGTACGGGGCGACTAATGAAAAACTGTTTTTT	CASSEYGATNEKLFF
TRBV5-1	TRBD2	TRBJ2-1	NA	TGCGCCAGCAGCTCCCATCTAGCGGGGGGTTCCTACAATGAGCAGTTCTTC	CASSSHLAGGSYNEQFF
TRBV2	NA	TRBJ2-1	NA	TGTGCCAGCAGTGGGGATTATCCCTGGACAGAAAGCTCCTACAATGAGCAGTTCTTC	CASSGDYPWTESSYNEQFF
TRBV2	NA	TRBJ1-5	NA	TGTGCCAGCAGCGACGATAATCAGCCCCAGCATTTT	CASSDDNQPQHF
TRBV6-6	TRBD1	TRBJ2-7	large	TGTGCCAGCAGTTACGGTCTGGACAGGGGGGAGGAGCAGTACTTC	CASSYGLDRGEEQYF
TRBV19	TRBD2	TRBJ2-3	NA	TGTGCCAGTAGTCCCAGGACTAGCGGGGAGTACACAGATACGCAGTATTTT	CASSPRTSGEYTDTQYF
TRBV19	TRBD1	TRBJ1-4	few	TGTGCCAGTAGTACTCCGGGACAGGGAAGCGAAAAACTGTTTTTT	CASSTPGQGSEKLFF
TRBV11-2	NA	TRBJ2-3	NA	TGTGCCAGCAGCGCCTACGGAGATACGCAGTATTTT	CASSAYGDTQYF
TRBV5-1	TRBD1	TRBJ1-2	NA	TGCGCCAGCAGCTGGGACAGGCCTCCTAACTATGGCTACACCTTC	CASSWDRPPNYGYTF
TRBV6-4	NA	TRBJ1-1	NA	TGTGCCAGCAGTCGTGAAGGGTCCACTGAAGCTTTCTTT	CASSREGSTEAFF
TRBV24-1	NA	TRBJ1-5	NA	TGTGCCACCAGTGATACGTCCGTAAGGGATAGCAATCAGCCCCAGCATTTT	CATSDTSVRDSNQPQHF
TRBV7-2	TRBD1	TRBJ1-3	NA	TGTGCCAGCAGTCGGGACAGACCCCCGGACACCATATATTTT	CASSRDRPPDTIYF
TRBV7-6	NA	TRBJ1-1	NA	TGTGCCAGCAGCCCACTACGGGGGGATCTGAACACTGAAGCTTTCTTT	CASSPLRGDLNTEAFF
TRBV6-4	TRBD1	TRBJ1-6	few	TGTGCCAAGATACAGGGGGGATATAATTCACCCCTCCACTTT	CAKIQGGYNSPLHF
TRBV5-6	TRBD2	TRBJ2-2	NA	TGTGCCAGCAGCCGGATCGGGAGGGGAGACCGGACCGGGGAGCTGTTTTTT	CASSRIGRGDRTGELFF
TRBV29-1	TRBD1	TRBJ2-1	NA	TGCAGCGCGGTACAGGGGGCCGTTTCCTACAATGAGCAGTTCTTC	CSAVQGAVSYNEQFF
TRBV7-2	NA	TRBJ1-1	NA	TGTGCCAGCAGCTCCCCATTTGGGCCCGGCTTAGCTTTCTTT	CASSSPFGPGLAFF
TRBV5-1	NA	TRBJ1-5	NA	TGCGCCAGCAGCTCGTCGACAGATCAGCCCCAGCATTTT	CASSSSTDQPQHF
TRBV24-1	TRBD1	TRBJ2-1	NA	TGTGCCACCAGTGATCAGAGGGACAGGGCCTACAATGAGCAGTTCTTC	CATSDQRDRAYNEQFF
TRBV2	TRBD1	TRBJ2-7	NA	TGTGCCAGCAGCGGGACAGGACGAGGCTACGAGCAGTACTTC	CASSGTGRGYEQYF
TRBV11-2	TRBD2	TRBJ2-3	NA	TGTGCCAGCAGCTTAGATGGTATTTGGCGGGGGGGGAGGCCAGATACGCAGTATTTT	CASSLDGIWRGGRPDTQYF
TRBV5-1	NA	TRBJ1-1	NA	TGCGCCAGCAACCCCGGGACCAAGAACACTGAAGCTTTCTTT	CASNPGTKNTEAFF
TRBV19	TRBD1	TRBJ1-5	NA	TGTGCCAGTAGTATAACCAGGGGGCAAAATCAGCCCCAGCATTTT	CASSITRGQNQPQHF
TRBV10-3	NA	TRBJ1-2	NA	TGTGCCATCAGTGAGTCTCCTCTAGACAGTTTTAACTATGGCTACACCTTC	CAISESPLDSFNYGYTF
TRBV9	NA	TRBJ1-2	medium-sized	TGTGCCAGCAGCCCCCGCCAGCGGGGGGCAGACCCCTATGGCTACACCTTC	CASSPRQRGADPYGYTF
TRBV20-1	NA	TRBJ1-5	NA	TGCAGTGCTATGCGGGGTCAGCCCCAGCATTTT	CSAMRGQPQHF
TRBV19	NA	TRBJ1-6	NA	TGTGCCAGTAGTGGAGAAATGAGAGGTAATTCACCCCTCCACTTT	CASSGEMRGNSPLHF
TRBV7-8	NA	TRBJ1-5	NA	TGTGCCAGCAGCTTAGGAGTTTCCCACAATCAGCCCCAGCATTTT	CASSLGVSHNQPQHF
TRBV15	TRBD2	TRBJ2-1	few	TGTGCCACCAGCAGAGATTTGACGTACGTAGCGGGGGGGCCCTCCTACAATGAGCAGTTCTTC	CATSRDLTYVAGGPSYNEQFF
TRBV15	NA	TRBJ2-7	NA	TGTGCCACCAGCAGAAACGACGGCTACGAGCAGTACTTC	CATSRNDGYEQYF
TRBV5-6	NA	TRBJ2-6	once	TGTGCCAGCAACCCGTCGCCAGGGTTTACTGGGGCCAACGTCCTGACTTTC	CASNPSPGFTGANVLTF
TRBV2	NA	TRBJ2-2	NA	TGTGCCAGCAGCTTTGGGGGACTGGGGACCGGGGAGCTGTTTTTT	CASSFGGLGTGELFF
TRBV6-5	NA	TRBJ1-4	NA	TGTGCCAGCACCAGGGGCGGGACTAATGAAAAACTGTTTTTT	CASTRGGTNEKLFF
TRBV28	NA	TRBJ1-2	once	TGTGCCAGCAGTTTATTAACAGGGCGTCTCTATGGCTACACCTTC	CASSLLTGRLYGYTF
TRBV6-5	NA	TRBJ2-3	once	TGTGCCAGCTACCGGGGGGGACAGGACACAGATACGCAGTATTTT	CASYRGGQDTDTQYF
TRBV10-2	NA	TRBJ1-3	NA	TGCGCCAGCAGCCACAGGCAGCCTGCTCTTGGAAACACCATATATTTT	CASSHRQPALGNTIYF
TRBV4-1	NA	TRBJ1-4	NA	TGCGCCAGCAGCCTGTCGGCCACTAATGAAAAACTGTTTTTT	CASSLSATNEKLFF